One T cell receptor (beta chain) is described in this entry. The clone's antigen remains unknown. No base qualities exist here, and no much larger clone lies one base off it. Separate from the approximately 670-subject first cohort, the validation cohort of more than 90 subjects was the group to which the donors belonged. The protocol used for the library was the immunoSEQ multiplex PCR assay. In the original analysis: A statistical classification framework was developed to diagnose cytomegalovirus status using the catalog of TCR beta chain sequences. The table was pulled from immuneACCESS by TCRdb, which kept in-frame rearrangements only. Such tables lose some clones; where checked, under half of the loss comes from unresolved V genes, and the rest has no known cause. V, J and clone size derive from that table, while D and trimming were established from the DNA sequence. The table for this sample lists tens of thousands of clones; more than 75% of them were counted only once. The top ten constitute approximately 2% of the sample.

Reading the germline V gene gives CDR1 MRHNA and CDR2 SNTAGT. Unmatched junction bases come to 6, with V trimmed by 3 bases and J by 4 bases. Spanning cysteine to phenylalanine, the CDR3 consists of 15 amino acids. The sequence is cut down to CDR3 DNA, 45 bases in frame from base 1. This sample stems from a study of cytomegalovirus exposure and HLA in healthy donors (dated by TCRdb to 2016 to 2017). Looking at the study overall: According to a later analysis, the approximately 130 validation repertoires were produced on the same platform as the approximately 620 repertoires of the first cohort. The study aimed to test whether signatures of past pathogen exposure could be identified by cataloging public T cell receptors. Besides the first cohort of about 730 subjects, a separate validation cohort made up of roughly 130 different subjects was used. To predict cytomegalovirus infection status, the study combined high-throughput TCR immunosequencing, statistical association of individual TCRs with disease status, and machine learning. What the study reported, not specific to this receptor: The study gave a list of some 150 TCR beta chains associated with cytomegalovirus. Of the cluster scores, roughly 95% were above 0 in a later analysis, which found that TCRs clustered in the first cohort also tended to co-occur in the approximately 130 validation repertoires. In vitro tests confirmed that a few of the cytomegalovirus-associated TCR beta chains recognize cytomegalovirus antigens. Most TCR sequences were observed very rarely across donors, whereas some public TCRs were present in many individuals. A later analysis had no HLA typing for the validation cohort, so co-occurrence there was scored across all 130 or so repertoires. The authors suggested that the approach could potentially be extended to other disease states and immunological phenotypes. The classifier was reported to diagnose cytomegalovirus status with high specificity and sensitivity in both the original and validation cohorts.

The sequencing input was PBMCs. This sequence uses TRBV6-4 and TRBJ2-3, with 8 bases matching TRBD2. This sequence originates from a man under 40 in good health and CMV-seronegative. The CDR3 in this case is CASSDSGGASDTQYF. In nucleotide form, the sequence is TGTGCCAGCAGTGATTCGGGGGGGGCCTCAGATACGCAGTATTTT.